This entry lists 14 T cell receptor beta chains sequenced from one sample in a study of T cells in women clearing cervical HPV infection. Assay used: immunoSEQ multiplex PCR; TCRdb lists only in-frame clones, some missing. The table lists about 40,000 clones, with 6.8% in the top ten. Sequenced input: blood buffy coat. The receptors come from a woman between 18 and 75 years old with a cervical HPV16 infection that either progressed to CIN3+ or cleared (not recorded which).

Considering frequency, this clone is medium-sized. Read coverage stops 3 residues before the CDR3 terminus; the germline J gene supplies the remainder. This rearrangement joins TRBV5-1 to TRBJ2-2; 10 nucleotides agree with TRBD2. Germline V gene lookup returns CDR1 SGHRS and CDR2 YFSETQ. This CDR3 has 17 residues. Trimming took 0 bases from V and 0 from J; bases not matched to a gene: 2. CDR3 region: CASSLGTSGTNTGELFF. Partial CDR3 DNA: TGCGCCAGCAGCTTGGGGACTAGCGGCACGAACACCGGGGAG.

Of note for this clone: The read ends 3 residues before the CDR3 terminus; that terminus is restored from the germline J gene. The rearrangement links TRBV5-6 to TRBJ2-5, with TRBD2 identical over 9 bases. The CDR3 is made up of 15 amino acids. V was pared by 0 bases and J by 4 bases, with 4 bases of the junction left unmatched. The V gene's germline CDR1 is SGHDT and CDR2 YYEEEE. The CDR3 loop is CASSLDQLAGETQYF. The sequenced CDR3 bases are TGTGCCAGCAGCTTGGACCAACTAGCGGGAGAGACC.

Remarks on this clone: The CDR3 end is not reached by the read, which stops 3 residues before it; the germline J gene fills it in. This rearrangement joins TRBV6-1 to TRBJ1-1; 7 nucleotides line up with TRBD1. This CDR3 spans 14 amino acids. Germline V gives CDR1 MNHNS, CDR2 SASEGT. J gave up 5 bases and V 1 base, and 4 bases lay outside the gene matches. CDR3 sequence: CASSEDRGKTEAFF. Incomplete CDR3 DNA: TGTGCCAGCAGTGAAGACAGGGGAAAAACTGAA.

To note about this clone: The junction does not match germline at one end; this may be a read error. Coverage ceases 3 residues before the CDR3 finishes, and the germline J gene fills in the end. The J gene is TRBJ2-3, the V gene TRBV30, with a possible D match to TRBD1 (5 bases). This CDR3 has 12 residues. The V gene's germline CDR1 is GTSNPN and CDR2 SVGIG (reference sequence). CDR3 DNA, as far as it was read: TGTGCCTGGAGCCAGAGTACAGGTACG. Translating it yields CAWSQSTGT. The whole CDR3 region reads CAWSQSTGTQYF.

A remark on this clone: The read is 3 residues too short to cover the CDR3 end, so that end is filled in from the germline J gene. This chain connects TRBV14 to TRBJ2-1, with a possible D match to TRBD2 (5 bases). The V gene lost 0 bases and the J gene lost 9 bases, with 12 bases spanning the gap. This CDR3 has 14 residues. Germline V CDR1 and CDR2: SGHDN, FVKESK. The CDR3 DNA, read in part, is TGTGCCAGCAGCCAAGATCTAGCAAGGGTTGAG. Translation: CASSQDLARVE. The full-length CDR3 reads as CASSQDLARVEQFF.

As for this clone: From the germline J gene comes the end of the CDR3, since the read stops 3 residues before it. The gene calls are TRBV20-1 and TRBJ2-5, with a tentative D call TRBD2 (5 bases). The CDR3 consists of 12 residues. Germline V gives CDR1 DFQATT, CDR2 SNEGSKA (reference sequence). V was shortened by 5 bases and J by 5 bases, with 12 bases between the two germline ends. The part of the CDR3 DNA that was read is TGCAGTGCTCCCGAGCGGTTGGAGACC. This gives the protein CSAPERLET. In full, the CDR3 reads CSAPERLETQYF.

As concerns this clone: From the germline J gene comes the end of the CDR3, since the read stops 3 residues before it. The V gene is TRBV6-1, the J gene TRBJ2-7; D is uncertain. Germline values: CDR1 MNHNS, CDR2 SASEGT. V shed 4 bases and J shed 2 bases, with 9 bases lying between them. The CDR3 spans 13 residues. The sequenced CDR3 bases are TGTGCCAGCAGTGGCCAGGCCCCCTACGAG. It yields the protein CASSGQAPYE. The full CDR3 reads CASSGQAPYEQYF.

Details on this clone: From the germline J gene comes the end of the CDR3, since the read stops 3 residues before it. The genes are TRBV7-2 and TRBJ1-2; D is possibly TRBD1 (5 bases). The CDR3 extends over 14 amino acids. Germline CDR1 reads SGHTA; CDR2 reads FQGNSA. CDR3 DNA, as far as it was read: TGTGCCAGCAGCTTATGGGACTCAGCCTACGAC. Protein product: CASSLWDSAYD. The entire CDR3 protein is CASSLWDSAYDYTF.

Turning to this clone: The DNA ends 3 residues before the CDR3 does, and the rest of the CDR3 is filled in from the germline J gene. The rearrangement joins TRBV7-9 to TRBJ1-2, with D possibly TRBD1 on 6 matching bases. CDR3 length: 13 residues. Germline CDR1 and CDR2: SEHNR and FQNEAQ (reference sequence). V dropped 3 bases and J dropped 2 bases, with 7 bases sitting between them. The CDR3 DNA, read in part, is TGTGCCAGCAGCTTTGACAGGAACTATGGC. This gives the protein CASSFDRNYG. The CDR3 reads in full as CASSFDRNYGYTF.

Concerning this clone itself: The read is 3 residues too short to cover the CDR3 end, so that end is filled in from the germline J gene. The sample contains more than one DNA sequence encoding this CDR3. This rearrangement joins TRBV7-2 to TRBJ1-2, with a weak D call TRBD1 (5 bases). CDR3 size: 14 residues. V lost 1 base and J lost 4, with 10 bases in between. Germline CDR1 and CDR2: SGHTA and FQGNSA. The CDR3 DNA, read in part, is TGTGCCAGCAGCTTAGTGCAGGGTTCCTATGGC. This codes for CASSLVQGSYG. The CDR3 as a whole reads CASSLVQGSYGYTF.

On this clone itself: The read ends 3 residues shy of where the CDR3 ends; the end is completed using the germline J gene. The chain couples TRBV6-4 to TRBJ2-1, with 13 bases fitting TRBD2. This CDR3 has 15 amino acids. Germline CDR1 MRHNA, CDR2 SNTAGT. With 5 bases clipped from V and 7 bases from J, the junction kept 5 bases outside the gene matches. Here the CDR3 reads CASSLLAGGYNEQFF. The CDR3 DNA, read in part, is TGTGCCAGCAGTCTACTAGCGGGAGGGTATAATGAG.

Remarks on this clone: With the read ending 3 residues before the CDR3 end, the germline J gene is used to fill in that end. The genes are TRBV23-1 and TRBJ2-3; 7 bases map to TRBD1. TRBV23-1 is an open reading frame, and its role is uncertain. The CDR3 runs 15 residues. This CDR3 reads CASSQSETGRQPQYF. CDR3 bases read: TGCGCCAGCAGTCAATCAGAGACAGGGCGACAGCCG.

As concerns this clone: The read ends 3 residues shy of where the CDR3 ends; the end is completed using the germline J gene. The chain links TRBV7-2 to TRBJ2-2, with no clear D. CDR1 is SGHTA and CDR2 is FQGNSA in the germline V gene. The CDR3 is made up of 13 amino acids. CDR3 DNA, as far as it was read: TGTGCCAGCAGCAGGTCAGGAGAGGAAAAG. Its protein is CASSRSGEEK. The whole CDR3 protein is CASSRSGEEKLFF.

Regarding this clone: With the read ending 3 residues before the CDR3 end, the germline J gene is used to fill in that end. The chain combines TRBV2 with TRBJ1-6, with 7 bases aligning to TRBD1. The length of the CDR3 is 13 residues. Trimming cost V 6 bases and J 10 bases; bases outside gene matches: 6. Germline lookup yields CDR1 SNHLY and CDR2 FYNNEI. The CDR3 region is CASRAQGGSPLHF. The DNA read from the CDR3 is TGTGCCAGCAGAGCCCAGGGGGGCTCACCC.